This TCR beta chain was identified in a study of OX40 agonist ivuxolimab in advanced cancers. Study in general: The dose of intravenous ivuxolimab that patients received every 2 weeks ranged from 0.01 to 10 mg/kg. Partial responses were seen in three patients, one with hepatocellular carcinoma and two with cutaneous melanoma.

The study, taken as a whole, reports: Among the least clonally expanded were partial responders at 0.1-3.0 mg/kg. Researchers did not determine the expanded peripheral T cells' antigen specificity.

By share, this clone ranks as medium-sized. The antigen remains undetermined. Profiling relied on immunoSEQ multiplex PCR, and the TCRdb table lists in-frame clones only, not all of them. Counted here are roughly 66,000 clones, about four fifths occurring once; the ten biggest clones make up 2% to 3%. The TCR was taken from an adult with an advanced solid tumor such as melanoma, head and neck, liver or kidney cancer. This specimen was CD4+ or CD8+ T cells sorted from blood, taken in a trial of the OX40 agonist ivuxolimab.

The CDR3 reads CASSLGVGTPYEQYF. CDR3 sequence (DNA): TGTGCCAGCAGCTTAGGAGTTGGGACTCCCTACGAGCAGTACTTC. The chain recombines TRBV7-2 with TRBJ2-7, with D perhaps matching TRBD2 (6 bases). Per the germline V gene, CDR1 is SGHTA and CDR2 is FQGNSA. This CDR3 has 15 amino acids. The germline V and J ends were trimmed by 1 base and 2 bases, with 12 bases remaining between them.